Detailed here is one T cell receptor (beta chain). What it binds is unknown. These data are taken from a study of T cells in Graves' hyperthyroidism and ophthalmopathy. From germline, CDR1 is MNHEY and CDR2 SMNVEV (reference sequence). Trimming at V came to 6 bases and at J to 8 bases, leaving 15 bases not matched to a gene. CDR3 length: 15 amino acids. Using RNA transcripts as the source, TCR beta CDR3 regions were amplified. Using the HTBI primer set, a first-round RT-PCR was run on the TCR CDR3. One entry per CDR3 protein, called by TCRdb with MiXCR from the multiplex PCR reads. Of about 760,000 distinct CDR3 sequences listed, 30% to 40% are singletons. General observations from the study: Ophthalmopathy was model-predicted a median about six months pre-onset. Blood also carried most thyroid clonotypes expanded above 0.001. A model using 13 V-J features told ophthalmopathy apart from stable hyperthyroidism.

Hyperthyroidism patients were newly diagnosed, had disease duration under 2 months, and were aged 18 to 65 years. This TCR came from a woman between 40 and 50 years old with Graves' hyperthyroidism. The genes are TRBV27 and TRBJ2-5; 7 bases are a match to TRBD1. The sequenced sample consisted of blood. CDR3 protein: CASSPGTASYRTQYF. The DNA of the CDR3 is TGTGCCAGCAGCCCCGGGACAGCCTCATATAGAACCCAGTACTTC.